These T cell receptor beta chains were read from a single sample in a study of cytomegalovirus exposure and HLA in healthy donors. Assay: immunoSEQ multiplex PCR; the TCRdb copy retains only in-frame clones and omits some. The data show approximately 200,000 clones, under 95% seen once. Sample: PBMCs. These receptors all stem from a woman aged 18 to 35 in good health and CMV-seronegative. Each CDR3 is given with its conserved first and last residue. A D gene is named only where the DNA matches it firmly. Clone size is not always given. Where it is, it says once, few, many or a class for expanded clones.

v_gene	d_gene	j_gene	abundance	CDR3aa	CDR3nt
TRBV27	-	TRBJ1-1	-	CASSLTPNTEAFF	TGTGCCAGCAGTTTGACACCCAACACTGAAGCTTTCTTT
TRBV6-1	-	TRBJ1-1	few	CASIGLNTEAFF	TGTGCCAGCATCGGGTTGAACACTGAAGCTTTCTTT
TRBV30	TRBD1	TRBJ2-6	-	CAWGDRGNSGANVLTF	TGTGCCTGGGGGGACAGGGGAAACTCTGGGGCCAACGTCCTGACTTTC
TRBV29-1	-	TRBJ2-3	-	CSVEASRTDTQYF	TGCAGCGTTGAAGCTAGTCGCACAGATACGCAGTATTTT
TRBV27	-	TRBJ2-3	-	CASSLGGEHTADTQYF	TGTGCCAGCAGTCTAGGCGGGGAACACACAGCAGATACGCAGTATTTT
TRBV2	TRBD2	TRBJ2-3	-	CASTLAVSTDTQYF	TGTGCCAGCACCCTAGCGGTCAGCACAGATACGCAGTATTTT
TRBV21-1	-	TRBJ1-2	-	CASSKGKGTGLNYGYTF	TGTGCCAGCAGCAAAGGGAAGGGGACAGGGCTAAACTATGGCTACACCTTC
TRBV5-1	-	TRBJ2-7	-	CASSTRTDYEQYF	TGCGCCAGCAGCACGCGGACAGACTACGAGCAGTACTTC
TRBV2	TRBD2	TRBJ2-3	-	CASSNGAGGVEQYF	TGTGCCAGCAGTAATGGAGCGGGAGGGGTGGAGCAGTATTTT
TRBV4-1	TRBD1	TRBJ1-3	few	CASSKDRTRGNTIYF	TGCGCCAGCAGCAAGGACAGGACTCGTGGAAACACCATATATTTT
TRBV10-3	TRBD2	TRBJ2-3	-	CAITPSGSSTDTQYF	TGTGCCATCACCCCGAGCGGGAGTAGCACAGATACGCAGTATTTT
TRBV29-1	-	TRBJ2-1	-	CSVESRVGTIFKNEQFF	TGCAGCGTTGAGTCCAGGGTCGGAACCATATTTAAGAATGAGCAGTTCTTC
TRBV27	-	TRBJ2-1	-	CATQAQDSSYNEQFF	TGTGCCACACAGGCACAGGATAGCTCCTACAATGAGCAGTTCTTC
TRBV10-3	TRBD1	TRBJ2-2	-	CAISGTGGNTGELFF	TGTGCCATCAGTGGGACAGGGGGTAACACCGGGGAGCTGTTTTTT
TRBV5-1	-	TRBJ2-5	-	CASSLGGPQETQYF	TGCGCCAGCAGCTTGGGAGGGCCACAAGAGACCCAGTACTTC